This T cell receptor (beta chain) appears in the sequencing data of a study of T cells after yellow fever vaccination. The study, taken as a whole, reports: Post-booster samples contained most primary-vaccination clones (just under 98% CD4, around 89% CD8). When the response was secondary, it was weaker but reached its peak faster, day 5 versus 15.

The V gene's germline CDR1 is LNHDA and CDR2 SQIVND (reference sequence). Trimming pared 5 bases from V and 5 bases from J, leaving 15 bases between. The CDR3 totals 14 residues. Only a few counts were recorded for this clonotype. As yet, its antigen is unknown. TCRdb analysed the 5' RACE reads with MiXCR anew, one entry per CDR3 protein. The sample gives a few hundred thousand distinct CDR3 sequences, roughly 4% of which show up once; roughly a quarter is in the top ten. This sequence was found in a man aged 18-30 years who received the YFV17D yellow fever vaccine. The chain carries TRBV19 and TRBJ1-2; D uncertain. The specimen was PBMCs, collected on the day of the yellow fever booster vaccination. The CDR3, as DNA: TGTGCCAGTAGTGCACAGCGTTACGGTTATGGCTACACCTTC. It specifies CASSAQRYGYGYTF.